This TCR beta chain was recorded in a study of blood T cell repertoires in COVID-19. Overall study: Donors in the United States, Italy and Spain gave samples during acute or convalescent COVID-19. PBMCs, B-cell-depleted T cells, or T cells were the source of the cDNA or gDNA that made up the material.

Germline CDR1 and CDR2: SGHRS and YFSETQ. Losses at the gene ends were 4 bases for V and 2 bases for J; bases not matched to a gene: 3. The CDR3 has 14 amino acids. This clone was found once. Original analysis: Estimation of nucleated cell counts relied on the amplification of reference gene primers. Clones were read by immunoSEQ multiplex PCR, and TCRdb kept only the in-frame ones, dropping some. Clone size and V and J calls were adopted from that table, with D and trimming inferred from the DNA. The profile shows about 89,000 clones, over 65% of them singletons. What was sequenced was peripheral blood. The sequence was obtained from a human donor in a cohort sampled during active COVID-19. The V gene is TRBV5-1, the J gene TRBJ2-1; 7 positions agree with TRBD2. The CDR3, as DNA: TGCGCCAGCAGCGGAGGGACTACCTACAATGAGCAGTTCTTC. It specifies CASSGGTTYNEQFF.